This T cell receptor beta chain is drawn from a study of T cell responses to AZD1222 COVID-19 vaccine. V shed 6 bases, J shed 6 bases, and the junction held 5 bases outside the gene matches. CDR1 and CDR2 from the germline V gene are SQVTM and ANQGSEA. This CDR3 is built from 14 residues. The protocol was immunoSEQ multiplex PCR, while the TCRdb copy is restricted to in-frame clones and leaves out a portion. Found here are about 120,000 clones, more than 85% of them singletons; the top ten hold 4% to 6%. The source is an adult who received the AZD1222 COVID-19 vaccine. The source was peripheral blood, collected 28 days after the second AZD1222 dose. V usage is TRBV29-1 and J usage is TRBJ2-3; 14 bases are a match to TRBD2. The CDR3 bases are TGCAGCGTCGGGACTAGCGGGAGTTCTGATACGCAGTATTTT. This encodes CSVGTSGSSDTQYF.